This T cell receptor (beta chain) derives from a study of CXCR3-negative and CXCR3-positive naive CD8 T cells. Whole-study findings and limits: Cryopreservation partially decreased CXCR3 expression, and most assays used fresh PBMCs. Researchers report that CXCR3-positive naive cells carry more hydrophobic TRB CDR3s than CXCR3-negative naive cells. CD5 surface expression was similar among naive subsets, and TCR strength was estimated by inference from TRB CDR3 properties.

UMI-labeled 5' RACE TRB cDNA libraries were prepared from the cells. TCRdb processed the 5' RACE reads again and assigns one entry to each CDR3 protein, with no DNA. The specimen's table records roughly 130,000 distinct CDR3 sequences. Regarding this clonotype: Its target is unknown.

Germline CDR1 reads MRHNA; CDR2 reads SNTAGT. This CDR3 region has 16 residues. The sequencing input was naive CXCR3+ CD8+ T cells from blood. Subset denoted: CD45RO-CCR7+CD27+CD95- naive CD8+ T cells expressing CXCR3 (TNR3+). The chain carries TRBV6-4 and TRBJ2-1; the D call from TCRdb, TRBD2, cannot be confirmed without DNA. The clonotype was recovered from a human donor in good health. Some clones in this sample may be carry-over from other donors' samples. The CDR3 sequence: CASSDSAGEREDEQFF.